This T cell receptor beta chain was sequenced for a study of blood T cell repertoires in COVID-19. Study-wide context: The analysed material was cDNA or gDNA that came from T cells, B-cell-depleted T cells, or PBMCs.

CDR3 length: 15 amino acids. Deletions cut 7 bases from V and 9 bases from J, with 24 bases between. CDR1 SEHNR and CDR2 FQNEAQ come from the germline V gene (reference sequence). In the authors' methods: Amplification of reference gene primers provided the estimated nucleated cell counts. Clones were read by immunoSEQ multiplex PCR, and TCRdb kept only the in-frame ones, dropping some. The DNA gave D and trimming, while V, J and clone size come from that table. The sample includes some 80,000 clones, roughly 80% of them seen just once. Source material: peripheral blood. The clonotype was recovered from a woman aged 70-85 years with acute or convalescent COVID-19. The chain uses TRBV7-9 and TRBJ1-2; D gene ambiguous. Here the CDR3 reads CASTPPTAGVLSYTF. The DNA for the CDR3 is TGTGCCAGCACCCCCCCGACGGCGGGTGTACTAAGCTACACCTTC.